The clone carrying this T cell receptor (beta chain) was detected once. Its antigen is still unknown. The assay was immunoSEQ multiplex PCR, and TCRdb's table has in-frame clones only and misses some. The repertoire holds more than 85,000 clones, with roughly 90% as singletons. The entry originates in a study of T cell responses to AZD1222 COVID-19 vaccine. The analysis combined second doses at about 4 or about 12 weeks. Overall study findings and caveats: Reports indicate that nearly half of spike-specific TCRs are directed at unmutated variant regions. White British donors predominated, females outnumbered males, and clonal diversity was possibly underestimated. At baseline, seropositivity was found in only six AZD1222 recipients.

The clonotype was recovered from an adult who received the AZD1222 COVID-19 vaccine. Sequencing was performed on peripheral blood, taken 28 days after the second AZD1222 dose.

For the CDR3, the DNA is TGTGCCAGCAGCCGAGAGGGGTTTAATGGCTACACCTTC. Its translation: CASSREGFNGYTF. The chain employs TRBV3-1 (or the pseudogene TRBV3-2) and TRBJ1-2; possible D gene TRBD1, 5 bases. CDR1 is LGHDT and CDR2 is YNNKEL in the germline V gene (reference sequence). V dropped 4 bases and J dropped 6 bases, with 12 bases sitting between them. The CDR3 runs 13 residues.